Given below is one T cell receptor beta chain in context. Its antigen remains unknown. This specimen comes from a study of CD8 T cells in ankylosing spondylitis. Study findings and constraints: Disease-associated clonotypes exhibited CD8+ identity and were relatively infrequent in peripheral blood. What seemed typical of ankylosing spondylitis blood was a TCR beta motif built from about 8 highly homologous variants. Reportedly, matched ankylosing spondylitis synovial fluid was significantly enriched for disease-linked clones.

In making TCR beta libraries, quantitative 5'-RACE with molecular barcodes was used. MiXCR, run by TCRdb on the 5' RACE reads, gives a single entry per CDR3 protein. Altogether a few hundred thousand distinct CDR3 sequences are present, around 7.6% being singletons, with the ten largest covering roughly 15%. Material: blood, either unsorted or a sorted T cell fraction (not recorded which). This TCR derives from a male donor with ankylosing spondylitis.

The CDR3 DNA is TGTGCCAGCATGGGAGGAAATGAGCAGTTCTTC. Protein sequence: CASMGGNEQFF. The rearrangement links TRBV27 to TRBJ2-1, with a tentative D call TRBD2 (6 bases). This CDR3 has 11 residues. Germline V gene lookup returns CDR1 MNHEY and CDR2 SMNVEV (reference sequence). V was pared by 7 bases and J by 7 bases, with 8 bases between.